These 27 T cell receptor beta chains share one sample of origin, sequenced in a study of spatial heterogeneity in lung cancer. The antigens for these receptors are not known. TCRdb itself ran the 5' RACE reads through MiXCR, one entry per CDR3 protein. The sample has 1,500 or so distinct CDR3 sequences, 10% to 13% seen once; the top ten hold around 20%. The time point denotes: sample taken at primary tumor resection. General study findings and limits: Expanded intratumoral alpha and beta TCR counts tracked tumor mutation counts.

The specimen comprised lung tumor tissue, sampled at surgery. The source is a male donor with early-stage non-small cell lung cancer.

The chain employs TRBV27 and TRBJ2-7; tentatively, D is TRBD2 (5 bases). Trimming left V 5 bases short and J 2 bases short, with 16 bases between. Germline lookup yields CDR1 MNHEY and CDR2 SMNVEV (reference sequence). The CDR3 covers 15 residues. The CDR3 DNA follows: TGTGCCAGCAGTCCTCGAGCGGTCGATCCCTACGAGCAGTACTTC. It is translated as CASSPRAVDPYEQYF.

This clonotype is large within its sample. V gene TRBV4-2 combines with J gene TRBJ1-1; the match to TRBD1 covers 8 bases. V was clipped by 1 base and J by 0 bases; unmatched bases: 1. This CDR3 contains 15 residues. Per the germline V gene, CDR1 is LGHNA and CDR2 is YNFKEQ. The CDR3 loop reads CASSQGTGLNTEAFF. CDR3 nucleotides: TGTGCCAGCAGCCAAGGGACAGGGTTGAACACTGAAGCTTTCTTT.

Sample share makes this clonotype medium-sized. V usage is TRBV5-1 and J usage is TRBJ2-7, with D perhaps matching TRBD1 (6 bases). Trimming left V 4 bases short and J 3 bases short, with 11 bases between. CDR3 length: 13 residues. Germline V gene data show CDR1 as SGHRS and CDR2 as YFSETQ. CDR3 in amino acids: CASSTGTSYEQYF. CDR3 nucleotides: TGCGCCAGCAGCACCGGGACAAGCTACGAGCAGTACTTC.

This clonotype is medium-sized within its sample. The V and J genes are TRBV2 and TRBJ2-7; 7 bases align to TRBD1. The V and J ends lost 5 bases and 6 bases, in that order; junction bases with no gene match: 10. Germline loops: CDR1 SNHLY, CDR2 FYNNEI. This CDR3 is built from 14 residues. The DNA for the CDR3 is TGTGCCAGCAGTCCCGGGACAGCCCGGGGCGAGCAGTACTTC. Its translation is CASSPGTARGEQYF.

This chain joins TRBV11-2 and TRBJ2-7; tentatively, D is TRBD2 (5 bases). Trimming pared 0 bases from V and 2 bases from J, leaving 17 bases between. The CDR3 contains 17 residues. CDR1 is SGHAT, CDR2 FQNNGV, per germline. Written as DNA, the CDR3 is TGTGCCAGCAGCTTAGAGGCCCGTGGGAGTAACCCCTACGAGCAGTACTTC. This codes for CASSLEARGSNPYEQYF.

By share of the sample, this clonotype is medium-sized. The rearrangement uses TRBV28 and TRBJ2-3, with TRBD1 identical over 10 bases. Germline CDR1 is MDHEN and CDR2 is SYDVKM. The CDR3 runs 16 residues. Trimming at V came to 7 bases and at J to 4 bases, leaving 11 bases not matched to a gene. Here the CDR3 DNA reads TGTGCCAGCACCAAGACGGGACAGGGGAAGCCAGATACGCAGTATTTT. It yields the protein CASTKTGQGKPDTQYF. Based on the CDR3 plus reference TRBV28 and TRBJ2-3, the full variable domain is DVKVTQSSRYLVKRTGEKVFLECVQDMDHENMFWYRQDPGLGLRLIYFSYDVKMKEKGDIPEGYSVSREKKERFSLILESASTNQTSMYLCASTKTGQGKPDTQYFGPGTRLTVL.

There are many counts of this clonotype. The rearrangement links TRBV5-4 to TRBJ2-1, with D perhaps matching TRBD2 (6 bases). This CDR3 is built from 16 residues. V lost 4 bases and J lost 1, with 15 bases in between. In germline, CDR1 is SGHNT, CDR2 YYREEE (reference sequence). The CDR3 bases are TGTGCCAGCAGCCCGGCCGGGACTCGGTCCTACAATGAGCAGTTCTTC. It is translated as CASSPAGTRSYNEQFF.

This clonotype counts as medium-sized (0.01 to 0.1%). V and J are TRBV6-6 and TRBJ2-3, with D perhaps being TRBD1 or TRBD2 (5 bases each). The V gene lost 5 bases and the J gene lost 0 bases, with 12 bases spanning the gap. Germline V gives CDR1 MNHNY, CDR2 SVGAGI (reference sequence). The CDR3 is made up of 15 amino acids. CDR3 in DNA: TGTGCCAGCAGTCCCTGGGGCGGGAGCACAGATACGCAGTATTTT. This encodes CASSPWGGSTDTQYF.

J is TRBJ2-5 and V is TRBV13; D tentatively reads TRBD1 or TRBD2 (5 bases each). The CDR3 is 16 amino acids. The V end was cut by 5 bases, the J end by 1 base, with 17 bases between. The germline V gene encodes CDR1 PRHDT and CDR2 FYEKMQ (reference sequence). CDR3 DNA sequence: TGTGCCAGCAGCCCCACTGGGACGGGCCTCCAAGAGACCCAGTACTTC. Translated: CASSPTGTGLQETQYF.

By share, this clonotype ranks as medium-sized. The chain links TRBV20-1 to TRBJ1-5; unclear D gene. The V end lost 4 bases, the J end lost 4 bases, and 11 bases lay between the germline ends. CDR1 is DFQATT and CDR2 is SNEGSKA in the germline V gene (reference sequence). The CDR3 has 13 residues. The CDR3 sequence: CSAKLVGNQPQHF. The DNA of the CDR3 is TGCAGTGCTAAATTGGTGGGGAATCAGCCCCAGCATTTT.

By frequency in the sample, this clonotype is medium-sized (0.01 to 0.1%). The chain combines TRBV20-1 with TRBJ2-2; D remains unclear. The CDR3 sequence is 14 residues long. Trimming cost V 4 bases and J 6 bases, with 15 bases left between them. Germline CDR1 and CDR2: DFQATT and SNEGSKA (reference sequence). The DNA for the CDR3 is TGCAGTGCTAACGGGCCAGAGATACCCGGGGAGCTGTTTTTT. This translates into CSANGPEIPGELFF.

By sample fraction, this clonotype is large. The rearrangement links TRBV11-2 to TRBJ2-7; D is perhaps TRBD2 (6 bases). The CDR3 sequence is 15 residues long. The germline V and J ends were trimmed by 5 bases and 2 bases, with 16 bases remaining between them. The germline CDR1 and CDR2 sequences are SGHAT and FQNNGV. In DNA form, the CDR3 reads TGTGCCAGCAGCCTGGGAGGTAGCTGGGCCTACGAGCAGTACTTC. Its protein is CASSLGGSWAYEQYF.

By its share, this clonotype is medium-sized (0.01 to 0.1%). One junction end disagrees with the germline gene, perhaps due to a read error. The genes are TRBV10-3 and TRBJ2-2; 12 bases match TRBD2. The germline gives CDR1 ENHRY, CDR2 SYGVKD. The CDR3 loop spans 16 amino acids. CDR3 loop: CAISATSGRNPGELFF. The CDR3 DNA reads TGTGCCATCAGTGCAACTAGCGGGAGGAACCCCGGGGAGCTGTTTTTT.

This clonotype is medium-sized in the sample. This chain connects TRBV12-3 or TRBV12-4 to TRBJ2-4; D is unresolved. This CDR3 is built from 18 residues. The V end was cut by 9 bases, the J end by 0 bases, with 24 bases between. CDR3 DNA sequence: TGTGCCAGTGGTAGGGTCACCGCGAACAAACTAGCCAAAAACATTCAGTACTTC. Protein: CASGRVTANKLAKNIQYF.

This clonotype was seen a handful of times. The gene calls are TRBV7-9 and TRBJ2-3; 13 bases are shared with TRBD2. Trimming cost V 5 bases and J 5 bases; bases outside gene matches: 4. CDR1 and CDR2 (germline): SEHNR, FQNEAQ (reference sequence). The CDR3 runs 15 residues. CDR3 in DNA: TGTGCCAGCAGCCGACTAGCGGGAGGTCGAGATACGCAGTATTTT. Encoded protein: CASSRLAGGRDTQYF.

By its share, this clonotype is medium-sized (0.01 to 0.1%). The CDR3 DNA is TGTGCCAGCAGTCTTATCGGGGGCTCCTACAATGAGCAGTTCTTC. Its translation is CASSLIGGSYNEQFF. The chain is built from TRBV6-5 and TRBJ2-1; perhaps TRBD2 as D (6 bases). Between the trimmed V and J ends, which lost 5 bases and 0 bases, there was a span of 11 bases. CDR3 length equals 15 residues. Germline V gives CDR1 MNHEY, CDR2 SVGAGI.

This clonotype occurred many times. The chain joins TRBV24-1 to TRBJ2-3; 7 bases align to TRBD1. J was trimmed by 1 base and V by 0 bases; bases with no gene match: 6. This CDR3 comprises 17 residues. Germline values: CDR1 KGHDR, CDR2 SFDVKD. The DNA for the CDR3 is TGTGCCACCAGTGATTTGGGGAACAGGGGAGGCACAGATACGCAGTATTTT. This sequence encodes CATSDLGNRGGTDTQYF.

Sample share makes this clonotype medium-sized. This chain links TRBV5-1 with TRBJ2-6, with unresolved D. The CDR3 is made up of 17 amino acids. Germline assignment: CDR1 SGHRS and CDR2 YFSETQ. V dropped 3 bases and J dropped 0 bases, with 13 bases sitting between them. Written as DNA, the CDR3 is TGCGCCAGCAGCTGGTTATTAGTGGGCTCTGGGGCCAACGTCCTGACTTTC. It specifies CASSWLLVGSGANVLTF. Looking up the rest from reference TRBV5-1 and TRBJ2-6 gives the full variable domain: KAGVTQTPRYLIKTRGQQVTLSCSPISGHRSVSWYQQTPGQGLQFLFEYFSETQRNKGNFPGRFSGRQFSNSRSEMNVSTLELGDSALYLCASSWLLVGSGANVLTFGAGSRLTVL.

This clonotype is large by share. The CDR3 bases are TGTGCCAGCTCAGGAGGCCGCAGAGAGACCCAGTACTTC. Translating it yields CASSGGRRETQYF. The rearrangement joins TRBV18 to TRBJ2-5; a possible D gene is TRBD2 (5 bases). CDR3 length equals 13 residues. V was pared by 5 bases and J by 4 bases, with 11 bases between. Germline values: CDR1 KGHSH, CDR2 LQKENI.

Within the sample, this clonotype is medium-sized (0.01 to 0.1%). The chain carries TRBV6-5 and TRBJ1-4, with D possibly matching TRBD1 (6 bases). V was trimmed by 8 bases and J by 3 bases, leaving 13 bases between them. Germline V gene data show CDR1 as MNHEY and CDR2 as SVGAGI. The CDR3 runs 14 residues. The CDR3: CASGVTGSNEKLFF. The CDR3 bases are TGTGCCAGCGGCGTCACAGGGTCTAATGAAAAACTGTTTTTT.

This clonotype qualifies as large. CDR3 sequence reads: CASTYTGELFF. The CDR3 nucleotides read TGTGCCAGCACATACACCGGGGAGCTGTTTTTT. V and J are TRBV6-6 and TRBJ2-2; no firm D call. CDR3 size: 11 residues. V dropped 7 bases and J dropped 3 bases, with 3 bases sitting between them. From germline, CDR1 is MNHNY and CDR2 SVGAGI (reference sequence).

By sample fraction, this clonotype is medium-sized (0.01 to 0.1%). The chain's CDR3 is CASSTTGQKLFF. CDR3 DNA: TGTGCCAGCAGTACGACAGGGCAGAAACTGTTTTTT. V and J are TRBV6-5 and TRBJ1-4; TRBD1 agrees at 7 bases. V lost 5 bases, J lost 11 bases, and 5 bases stayed unmatched. The CDR3 spans 12 residues. CDR1 and CDR2 from the germline V gene are MNHEY and SVGAGI.

This clonotype ranks as medium-sized (0.01 to 0.1%). The chain is built from TRBV28 and TRBJ2-1; 12 positions agree with TRBD2. In germline, CDR1 is MDHEN, CDR2 SYDVKM. The V gene end was trimmed by 2 bases and the J gene end by 0 bases; junction bases not matched to a gene: 8. The CDR3 sequence is 19 residues long. CDR3 in DNA: TGTGCCAGCAGTTTACCCGGACTAGCGGGACTGAGCTCCTACAATGAGCAGTTCTTC. Its translation is CASSLPGLAGLSSYNEQFF.

In its sample, this clonotype ranks as medium-sized. This chain joins TRBV28 and TRBJ2-1; unclear D gene. The CDR3 has 15 residues. In germline, CDR1 is MDHEN, CDR2 SYDVKM. The V end lost 2 bases, the J end lost 0 bases, and 8 bases lay between the germline ends. The CDR3 nucleotides read TGTGCCAGCAGTTTACCTCCGAGCTCCTACAATGAGCAGTTCTTC. Translating it yields CASSLPPSSYNEQFF.

This clonotype is categorized as medium-sized (0.01 to 0.1%). The V call is TRBV12-3 or TRBV12-4, the J call TRBJ2-3; 9 bases agree with TRBD2. The length of the CDR3 is 15 residues. The junction had 5 bases not matched to a gene; V was cut back by 7 bases and J by 0 bases. The CDR3 bases are TGTGCCAGCAACCTAGCGGGGACTAGCACAGATACGCAGTATTTT. Translating gives CASNLAGTSTDTQYF.

This clonotype was seen many times. The chain recombines TRBV12-5 with TRBJ2-7, with 12 bases identical to TRBD2. Germline values: CDR1 LGHNT, CDR2 FRNRAP. Losses at the gene ends were 4 bases for V and 5 bases for J; bases not matched to a gene: 9. The CDR3 covers 16 residues. CDR3 amino acids: CASGSVLAGGPDEQYF. The CDR3 bases are TGTGCTAGTGGTTCCGTTCTAGCGGGAGGGCCGGACGAGCAGTACTTC.

This clonotype is labeled medium-sized. This chain uses TRBV20-1 with TRBJ1-3, with 7 bases lining up with TRBD1. CDR1 DFQATT and CDR2 SNEGSKA come from the germline V gene (reference sequence). The length of the CDR3 is 14 residues. Trimming removed 0 bases from V and 7 bases from J; junction bases left unmatched: 6. CDR3 protein: CSAREPRGRNTIYF. CDR3 DNA: TGCAGTGCTAGAGAGCCCAGGGGGAGGAACACCATATATTTT.